These 16 T cell receptor beta chains came from one sample sequenced in a study of beta chain features in type 1 diabetes. The authors reverse transcribed all of the isolated RNA, so sequencing captured expressed TCRB transcripts. Sequencing was performed with immunoSEQ multiplex PCR; in TCRdb, only in-frame clones are kept and a portion is missing. The sample lists over 300,000 clones, 6.5% to 10% occurring once. Sequencing was carried out using central memory CD4+ T cells from blood. Every receptor here comes from a young woman in good health.

This clone showed up just a few times. The CDR3 sequence: CASSEDRKAGELFF. The CDR3 nucleotides are TGTGCCAGCAGTGAGGACAGGAAAGCCGGGGAGCTGTTTTTT. J is TRBJ2-2 and V is TRBV6-1; 7 nucleotides line up with TRBD1. V trimming: 3 bases; J trimming: 6 bases; junction bases outside the gene matches: 4. The CDR3 contains 14 residues. Germline CDR1 is MNHNS and CDR2 is SASEGT.

The V call is TRBV28, the J call TRBJ2-7, with D unclear. This CDR3 is built from 11 residues. The germline V gene has CDR1 MDHEN and CDR2 SYDVKM. The V and J ends lost 5 bases and 5 bases respectively, with 7 bases between them. The CDR3 coding sequence is TGTGCCAGCAGTCTAGGGCACGAGCAGTACTTC. This codes for CASSLGHEQYF.

This clone has only a few counts. The chain combines TRBV7-2 with TRBJ1-5, with a possible D match to TRBD1 (6 bases). Germline-derived CDR1 and CDR2 are SGHTA and FQGNSA. The V end lost 4 bases, the J end lost 3 bases, and 16 bases lay between the germline ends. The CDR3 runs 16 residues. The CDR3 loop reads CASSSGGLGNNQPQHF. CDR3 nucleotides: TGTGCCAGCAGCTCCGGGGGGCTAGGTAACAATCAGCCCCAGCATTTT.

The V gene is TRBV4-2, the J gene TRBJ2-1; no clear D. Trimming left V 1 base short and J 9 bases short, with 16 bases between. CDR1 is LGHNA and CDR2 is YNFKEQ in the germline V gene. The CDR3 has 15 residues. The CDR3 here is CASSQVSPRDGEQFF. The CDR3 DNA reads as TGTGCCAGCAGCCAAGTGTCCCCGAGAGATGGTGAGCAGTTCTTC.

The chain is built from TRBV5-4 and TRBJ2-1; 9 bases match TRBD1. Germline V gene sequence: CDR1 SGHNT, CDR2 YYREEE (reference sequence). This CDR3 contains 15 residues. V shed 0 bases, J shed 5 bases, and the junction held 3 bases outside the gene matches. The CDR3 nucleotides read TGTGCCAGCAGCTTGGGGGACAGGGAGGACAATGAGCAGTTCTTC. Translation gives CASSLGDREDNEQFF.

The chain is built from TRBV5-4 and TRBJ2-7, with 9 nucleotides matching TRBD1. CDR1 and CDR2 from the germline V gene are SGHNT and YYREEE (reference sequence). Trimming cost V 0 bases and J 6 bases; bases outside gene matches: 10. This CDR3 contains 16 residues. The CDR3, as DNA: TGTGCCAGCAGCTTGGGGCGGGACAGGGTTTTGGGCGAGCAGTACTTC. Its protein product is CASSLGRDRVLGEQYF.

A few counts support this clone. The genes are TRBV15 and TRBJ1-2; 8 bases map to TRBD1. Trimming at V came to 4 bases and at J to 7 bases, leaving 8 bases not matched to a gene. CDR3 length equals 14 residues. The germline V gene has CDR1 LNHNV and CDR2 YYDKDF (reference sequence). As DNA, the CDR3 is TGTGCCACCAGCACCGGACAGGGTGACTCTGGCTACACCTTC. Amino acids: CATSTGQGDSGYTF.

This clone was counted only a few times. CDR3 DNA: TGTGCCAGCTGGGGCCCGTCCTACGAGCAGTACTTC. This gives the protein CASWGPSYEQYF. The chain recombines TRBV28 with TRBJ2-7; TRBD1 might be the D (5 bases). The V end lost 8 bases, the J end lost 1 base, and 9 bases lay between the germline ends. Germline V gene data show CDR1 as MDHEN and CDR2 as SYDVKM. The length of the CDR3 is 12 residues. The variable domain in full, with the rest retrieved from reference TRBV28 and TRBJ2-7, is DVKVTQSSRYLVKRTGEKVFLECVQDMDHENMFWYRQDPGLGLRLIYFSYDVKMKEKGDIPEGYSVSREKKERFSLILESASTNQTSMYLCASWGPSYEQYFGPGTRLTVT.

This clone was seen more than once but under ten times. V and J are TRBV2 and TRBJ1-2; 10 nucleotides align to TRBD1. J gave up 8 bases and V 5 bases, and 8 bases lay outside the gene matches. The germline V gene has CDR1 SNHLY and CDR2 FYNNEI. CDR3 size: 14 residues. The CDR3 region has the DNA TGTGCCAGCAGTCAGACAGGGGGCAGGCAAGGCTACACCTTC. Amino acid sequence: CASSQTGGRQGYTF. Variable domain in full (rest from reference TRBV2 and TRBJ1-2): EPEVTQTPSHQVTQMGQEVILRCVPISNHLYFYWYRQILGQKVEFLVSFYNNEISEKSEIFDDQFSVERPDGSNFTLKIRSTKLEDSAMYFCASSQTGGRQGYTFGSGTRLTVV.

This clone occurred a few times. V is TRBV18 and J is TRBJ2-6; 13 nucleotides match TRBD2. CDR3 size: 18 residues. Losses at the gene ends were 3 bases for V and 1 base for J; bases not matched to a gene: 3. Germline lookup yields CDR1 KGHSH and CDR2 LQKENI. CDR3: CASSPRGLAGSGANVLTF. The CDR3, as DNA: TGTGCCAGCTCACCTAGGGGACTAGCGGGATCTGGGGCCAACGTCCTGACTTTC.

This clone was counted at least ten times. The chain recombines TRBV10-3 with TRBJ2-7; 10 nucleotides agree with TRBD2. J lost 4 bases, V lost 1 base, and 4 bases had no gene match. This CDR3 is 15 amino acids long. Per germline, CDR1 ENHRY and CDR2 SYGVKD. The CDR3 DNA follows: TGTGCCATCAGTGAGTATCCTAGCGGGGGATACGAGCAGTACTTC. Encoded protein: CAISEYPSGGYEQYF.

The chain is built from TRBV9 and TRBJ1-2; D possibly corresponds to TRBD1 (6 bases). CDR1 SGDLS and CDR2 YYNGEE come from the germline V gene. The V gene lost 0 bases and the J gene lost 7 bases, with 10 bases spanning the gap. This CDR3 spans 13 amino acids. The CDR3 region is CASSVGTEFGYTF. Written as DNA, the CDR3 is TGTGCCAGCAGCGTAGGGACAGAGTTTGGCTACACCTTC.

The table lists this clone with a few counts. CDR3 in amino acids: CASSQDTGRALNTQYF. The DNA of the CDR3 is TGCGCCAGCAGCCAAGATACCGGGAGGGCCCTGAATACGCAGTATTTT. The rearrangement links TRBV4-3 to TRBJ2-3; 8 bases line up with TRBD2. V gave up 0 bases and J gave up 7 bases; unmatched junction bases: 9. Germline CDR1 LGHNA, CDR2 YSLEER. CDR3 length: 16 amino acids.

This clone was picked up a small number of times. J is TRBJ2-1 and V is TRBV9, with 8 bases lining up with TRBD2. V gave up 4 bases and J gave up 2 bases; unmatched junction bases: 5. This CDR3 has 15 residues. Germline-derived CDR1 and CDR2 are SGDLS and YYNGEE. The CDR3 nucleotides read TGTGCCAGCAGCCCTAACGGGAGGGCCTACAATGAGCAGTTCTTC. This encodes CASSPNGRAYNEQFF.

This clone was found a few times. CDR3 in amino acids: CASSSSTGYSYEQYF. Here the CDR3 DNA reads TGTGCCAGCAGCTCGAGCACAGGGTACTCCTACGAGCAGTACTTC. The chain couples TRBV21-1 to TRBJ2-7; TRBD1, the table's D call, was not compared with the DNA. TRBV21-1 is shown as a pseudogene. CDR3 length: 15 amino acids.

This clone was found a few times. V gene TRBV4-3 combines with J gene TRBJ2-1; 8 bases line up with TRBD1. Losses at the gene ends were 2 bases for V and 0 bases for J; bases not matched to a gene: 6. Germline V lookup: CDR1 LGHNA, CDR2 YSLEER. The CDR3 has 17 residues. This CDR3 reads CASSQPTGVSSYNEQFF. CDR3 nucleotides: TGCGCCAGCAGCCAACCGACAGGGGTAAGCTCCTACAATGAGCAGTTCTTC.